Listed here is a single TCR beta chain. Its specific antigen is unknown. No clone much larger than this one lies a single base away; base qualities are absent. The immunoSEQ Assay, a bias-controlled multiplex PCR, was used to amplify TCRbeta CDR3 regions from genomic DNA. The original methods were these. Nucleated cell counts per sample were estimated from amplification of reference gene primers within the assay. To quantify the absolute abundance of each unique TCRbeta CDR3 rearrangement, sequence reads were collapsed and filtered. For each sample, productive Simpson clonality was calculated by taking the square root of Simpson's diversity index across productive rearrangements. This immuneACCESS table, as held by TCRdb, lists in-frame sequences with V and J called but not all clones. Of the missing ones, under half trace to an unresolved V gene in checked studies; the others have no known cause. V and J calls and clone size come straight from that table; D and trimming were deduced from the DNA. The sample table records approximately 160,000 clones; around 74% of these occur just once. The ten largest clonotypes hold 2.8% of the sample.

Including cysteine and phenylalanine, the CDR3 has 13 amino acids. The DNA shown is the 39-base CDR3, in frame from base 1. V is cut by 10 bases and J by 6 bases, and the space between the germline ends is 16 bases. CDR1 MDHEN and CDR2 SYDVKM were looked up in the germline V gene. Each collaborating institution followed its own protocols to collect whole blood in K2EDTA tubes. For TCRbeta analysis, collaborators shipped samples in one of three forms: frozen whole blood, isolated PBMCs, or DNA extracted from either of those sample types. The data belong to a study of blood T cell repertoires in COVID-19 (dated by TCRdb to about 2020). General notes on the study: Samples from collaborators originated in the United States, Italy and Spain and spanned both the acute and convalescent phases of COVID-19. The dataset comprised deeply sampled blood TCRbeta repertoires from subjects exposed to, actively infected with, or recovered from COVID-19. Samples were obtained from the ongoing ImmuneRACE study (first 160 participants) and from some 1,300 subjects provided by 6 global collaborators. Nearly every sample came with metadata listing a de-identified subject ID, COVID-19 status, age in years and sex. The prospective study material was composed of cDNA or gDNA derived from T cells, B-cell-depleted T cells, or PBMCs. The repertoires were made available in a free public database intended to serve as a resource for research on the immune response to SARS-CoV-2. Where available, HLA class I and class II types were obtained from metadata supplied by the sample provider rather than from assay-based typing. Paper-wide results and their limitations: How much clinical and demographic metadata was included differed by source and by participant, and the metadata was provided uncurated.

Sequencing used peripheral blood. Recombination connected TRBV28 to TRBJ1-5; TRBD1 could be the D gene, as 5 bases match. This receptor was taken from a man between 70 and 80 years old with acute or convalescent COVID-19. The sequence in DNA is TGTGCCACTCGTGGGGGGTTGGTTCAGCCCCAGCATTTT. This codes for CATRGGLVQPQHF.